The T cell receptor (beta chain) under discussion was sequenced for a study of CD8+ T cells in alopecia areata. Study details: Those receiving the skin were roughly 7-11-week-old female C3H/HeJ mice, whose grafts came from roughly 6-13-month-old C3H/HeJ donors with spontaneous alopecia.

Germline V gives CDR1 NSHNY, CDR2 SYGAGN. The CDR3 contains 15 residues. V was pared by 0 bases and J by 6 bases, with 5 bases of the junction left unmatched. As regards this clone: Its antigen is not identified. Gene names denote mouse genes. The read falls 4 residues short of the CDR3 end, and the missing part is taken from the germline J gene. The same CDR3 arises from other DNA sequences in this sample as well.

Study findings and constraints: With patients, TCR sharing proved less clear than in mice, a difference possibly related to HLA. Scalp sample data also include resident alphabeta T cells from normal skin. An increase in clonality over normal scalp was evident in lesional scalp, especially alopecia totalis/universalis.

Sequencing used cDNA as its template, made by extracting RNA and reverse transcribing it. Data came from immunoSEQ multiplex PCR; TCRdb stores just in-frame clones and leaves some out. The repertoire has about 270,000 clones, none seen only once; the ten largest take 1.2%. Pooled cells of cutaneous lymph node origin were sorted on CD4, CD8alpha, NKG2D, NKG2ACE and other markers. The V and J genes are TRBV13-1 and TRBJ2-1, with 8 bases identical to TRBD1. This receptor was identified in a C3H/HeJ mouse with alopecia areata. This strain's MHC haplotype is H2-k. Sequencing used CD4+ T cells sorted from a lymph node. Partial CDR3 DNA: TGTGCCAGCAGTGATGGGCAGGGGGCTGGTGCT. Translated, it gives CASSDGQGAGA. The full CDR3 sequence reads CASSDGQGAGAEQFF.